In its sample, the clone carrying this T cell receptor (beta chain) was seen a few times. The target antigen is unknown. Those with hyperthyroidism were 18 to 65 years old, newly diagnosed, and ill for under 2 months. Isolation of PBMCs was performed on around 9.4 ml fresh peripheral blood. V dropped 5 bases and J dropped 7 bases, with 18 bases sitting between them. Germline V gene data show CDR1 as GTSNPN and CDR2 as SVGIG (reference sequence). This CDR3 region has 14 residues. Amplification of TCR beta CDR3 regions used RNA as the template. An initial round of RT-PCR targeting the TCR CDR3 relied on the HTBI primer set. Each CDR3 protein gets one entry after TCRdb re-called the multiplex PCR reads with MiXCR. The sample shows some 600,000 distinct CDR3 sequences, roughly 13% of them seen only once. This specimen comes from a study of T cells in Graves' hyperthyroidism and ophthalmopathy. Regarding the study as a whole: The model predicted ophthalmopathy a median roughly 6.3 months before onset.

The TCR originated in a woman aged 25 to 39 with Graves' hyperthyroidism that later progressed to Graves' ophthalmopathy. The V gene is TRBV30, the J gene TRBJ2-1, with D perhaps TRBD2 (5 bases). The specimen was blood. The CDR3 coding sequence is TGTGCCTGGCGGGAAGAGATAGGGAAGAATGAGCAGTTCTTC. Amino acid sequence: CAWREEIGKNEQFF.